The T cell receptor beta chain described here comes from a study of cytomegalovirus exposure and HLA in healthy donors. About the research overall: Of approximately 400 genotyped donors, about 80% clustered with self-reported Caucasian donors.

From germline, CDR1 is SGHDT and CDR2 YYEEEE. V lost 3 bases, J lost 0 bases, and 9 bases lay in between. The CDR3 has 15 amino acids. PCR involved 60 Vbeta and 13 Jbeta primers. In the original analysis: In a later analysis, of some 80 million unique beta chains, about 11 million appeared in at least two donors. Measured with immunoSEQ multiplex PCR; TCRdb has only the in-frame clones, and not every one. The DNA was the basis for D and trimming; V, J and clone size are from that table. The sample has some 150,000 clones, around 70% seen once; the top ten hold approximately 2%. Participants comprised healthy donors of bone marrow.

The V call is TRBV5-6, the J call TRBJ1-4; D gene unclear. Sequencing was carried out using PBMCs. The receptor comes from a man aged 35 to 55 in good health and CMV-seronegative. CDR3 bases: TGTGCCAGCAGCTCAGGCACCGCAACTAATGAAAAACTGTTTTTT. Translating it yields CASSSGTATNEKLFF.